This TCR beta chain was sequenced during a study of T cells in localized non-small cell lung cancer. CDR1 and CDR2 (germline): MDHEN, SYDVKM. CDR3 size: 14 residues. V lost 6 bases and J 1 base, leaving 13 bases between the germline ends. Assay used: immunoSEQ multiplex PCR; TCRdb lists only in-frame clones, some missing. The sample holds fewer than 25,000 clones, more than 90% seen once. Material: peripheral blood, obtained before any cancer treatment. This sequence joins TRBV28 and TRBJ2-7; D is possibly TRBD1 (6 bases). This sequence originates from a man aged 35 to 70 with stage III squamous cell lung carcinoma. The CDR3 DNA reads as TGTGCCAGCAGCTCGGGACACGCATCCTACGAGCAGTACTTC. Its translation: CASSSGHASYEQYF.